The 23 T cell receptor beta chains presented below share a single source sample, sequenced in a study of vaccination effects on CD4 cells after COVID-19 (dated by TCRdb to between 2021 and 2024). The library was obtained by the immunoSEQ multiplex PCR assay. TCRdb limited this immuneACCESS table to in-frame rearrangements with V and J called. A share of clones is missing; checked studies link under half to unresolved V genes, and the rest is unexplained. This sample lists tens of thousands of clones; more than 65% were detected once. The ten largest account for 4.5% to 7% of the sample. For these receptors, no antigen is known. After around 11 days of culture, CD4+ T cells were isolated with the EasySep CD4+ T cell isolation kit. The sample in question was CD4+ T cells from PBMCs cultured without peptide, obtained before COVID-19 vaccination. The receptors originated from a human donor who received a COVID-19 vaccine.

This clone has only a few counts. The V gene is TRBV19, the J gene TRBJ1-1; possibly TRBD1 for D (5 bases). Trimming took 2 bases from V and 4 from J, leaving 11 bases between them. This CDR3 has 14 residues. Germline values: CDR1 LNHDA, CDR2 SQIVND (reference sequence). The CDR3 sequence: CASSITGWGTEAFF. CDR3 bases: TGTGCCAGTAGTATAACAGGCTGGGGCACTGAAGCTTTCTTT.

The rearrangement links TRBV7-2 to TRBJ1-1, with 10 bases lining up with TRBD1. The CDR3 is 14 residues long. The V gene end was trimmed by 5 bases and the J gene end by 5 bases; junction bases not matched to a gene: 5. CDR1 and CDR2 (germline): SGHTA, FQGNSA. CDR3: CASSKRQGATEAFF. For the CDR3, the DNA is TGTGCCAGCAGCAAACGACAGGGGGCAACTGAAGCTTTCTTT.

This clone has only one observation. This chain uses TRBV7-3 with TRBJ2-1; the match to TRBD2 covers 10 bases. The CDR3 runs 16 residues. The junction had 6 bases not matched to a gene; V was cut back by 3 bases and J by 4 bases. Germline values: CDR1 SGHTA, CDR2 FQGTGA. DNA for the CDR3: TGTGCCAGCAGCTTCAGCGGGGGGGCCGCTTACAATGAGCAGTTCTTC. Its protein product is CASSFSGGAAYNEQFF.

The V gene is TRBV3-1 (or the pseudogene TRBV3-2), the J gene TRBJ2-3; TRBD2 agrees at 13 bases. Losses at the gene ends were 4 bases for V and 5 bases for J; bases not matched to a gene: 6. The V gene's germline CDR1 is LGHDT and CDR2 YNNKEL (reference sequence). The CDR3 sequence is 16 residues long. The CDR3 DNA is TGTGCCAGCAGCCCAACTAGCGGGGGGGCGAGAGATACGCAGTATTTT. It yields the protein CASSPTSGGARDTQYF.

CDR3 residues: CATSRDGDSLTNYGYTF. The CDR3 region has the DNA TGTGCCACCAGCAGAGATGGGGACAGTCTTACTAACTATGGCTACACCTTC. J is TRBJ1-2 and V is TRBV15, with 7 bases aligning to TRBD1. CDR1 LNHNV and CDR2 YYDKDF come from the germline V gene (reference sequence). V lost 0 bases, J lost 0 bases, and 7 bases stayed unmatched. The length of the CDR3 is 17 residues.

The V gene is TRBV14, the J gene TRBJ2-3, with 8 bases identical to TRBD2. The CDR3 consists of 14 residues. Looked up from germline, CDR1 is SGHDN and CDR2 is FVKESK. V lost 4 bases, J lost 5 bases, and 5 bases stayed unmatched. This CDR3 reads CASSPGGARDTQYF. In nucleotides, the CDR3 is TGTGCCAGCAGCCCGGGGGGGGCCCGAGATACGCAGTATTTT.

V usage is TRBV19 and J usage is TRBJ2-7; 8 bases are shared with TRBD1. The CDR3 spans 15 residues. Trimming took 4 bases from V and 0 from J; bases not matched to a gene: 5. Germline lookup yields CDR1 LNHDA and CDR2 SQIVND (reference sequence). CDR3 sequence (DNA): TGTGCCAGTAGTAGAGGACAGGGATTCTCCTACGAGCAGTACTTC. The encoded protein is CASSRGQGFSYEQYF.

This clone was counted a single time. The J gene is TRBJ1-2, the V gene TRBV4-3, with a possible D match to TRBD1 (6 bases). CDR3 length: 18 residues. V dropped 1 base and J dropped 4 bases, with 22 bases sitting between them. Germline CDR1 and CDR2: LGHNA and YSLEER. CDR3 loop: CASSQVLGVVRGGYGYTF. CDR3 bases: TGCGCCAGCAGCCAAGTTTTGGGTGTAGTCAGGGGAGGCTATGGCTACACCTTC.

This chain connects TRBV5-4 to TRBJ1-2; D not certain. CDR1 is SGHNT and CDR2 is YYREEE in the germline V gene (reference sequence). CDR3 size: 16 residues. V shed 4 bases and J shed 8 bases, with 24 bases lying between them. Here the CDR3 DNA reads TGTGCCAGCAGCCCAGTGGTCGGAGGCCTATCTAAAGGCTACACCTTC. It encodes CASSPVVGGLSKGYTF. Full variable domain (rest looked up from reference TRBV5-4 and TRBJ1-2): ETGVTQSPTHLIKTRGQQVTLRCSSQSGHNTVSWYQQALGQGPQFIFQYYREEENGRGNFPPRFSGLQFPNYSSELNVNALELDDSALYLCASSPVVGGLSKGYTFGSGTRLTVV.

The chain couples TRBV14 to TRBJ1-2; no clear D. Trimming took 1 base from V and 4 from J, leaving 7 bases between them. The CDR3 contains 13 residues. Germline CDR1 and CDR2: SGHDN and FVKESK. The CDR3 DNA follows: TGTGCCAGCAGCCAAGGGCAGCTCTATGGCTACACCTTC. Protein sequence: CASSQGQLYGYTF.

This chain connects TRBV5-1 to TRBJ1-1; 9 nucleotides match TRBD1. This CDR3 has 14 amino acids. The junction had 6 bases not matched to a gene; V was cut back by 3 bases and J by 6 bases. In germline, CDR1 is SGHRS, CDR2 YFSETQ. DNA for the CDR3: TGCGCCAGCAGCTCGGGACAGGGTTGGGCTGAAGCTTTCTTT. Amino acids: CASSSGQGWAEAFF.

This chain connects TRBV6-2 or TRBV6-3 to TRBJ2-5; D remains ambiguous. The CDR3 is 11 residues long. CDR1 and CDR2 from the germline V gene are MNHEY and SVGEGT. V lost 5 bases to trimming and J lost 4 bases, with 5 bases between them. The CDR3 region has the DNA TGTGCCAGCAGTAGCTTAGAGACCCAGTACTTC. Protein sequence: CASSSLETQYF.

The chain joins TRBV3-1 (or the pseudogene TRBV3-2) to TRBJ2-7; no definite D call. V lost 0 bases and J 3 bases, leaving 12 bases between the germline ends. In germline, CDR1 is LGHDT, CDR2 YNNKEL (reference sequence). The CDR3 is 15 amino acids. CDR3 DNA sequence: TGTGCCAGCAGCCAAGATAGTCAGCCTTTCTACGAGCAGTACTTC. Translation: CASSQDSQPFYEQYF.

V is TRBV6-2 or TRBV6-3 and J is TRBJ2-7, with no clear D. The CDR3 has 16 amino acids. V lost 4 bases to trimming and J lost 7 bases, with 23 bases between them. Germline lookup yields CDR1 MNHEY and CDR2 SVGEGT. CDR3 sequence reads: CASSSEGKLGSEEQYF. The CDR3 nucleotides read TGTGCCAGCAGTTCCGAAGGGAAGCTCGGTTCAGAAGAGCAGTACTTC.

This clone counts as medium-sized. Different DNA sequences within this sample yield the same CDR3. The rearrangement joins TRBV30 to TRBJ2-6; no definite D call. Germline V gene sequence: CDR1 GTSNPN, CDR2 SVGIG (reference sequence). The CDR3 loop spans 15 amino acids. Trimming pared 0 bases from V and 0 bases from J, leaving 6 bases between. The CDR3 nucleotides are TGTGCCTGGAGTGTACTCGGCTCTGGGGCCAACGTCCTGACTTTC. Protein product: CAWSVLGSGANVLTF.

This clone showed up just once. This chain connects TRBV10-3 to TRBJ2-3, with TRBD2 matching over 8 bases. V dropped 8 bases and J dropped 0; count of bases not matched to a gene: 10. Germline CDR1 is ENHRY and CDR2 is SYGVKD. The CDR3 length is 16 residues. CDR3 in amino acids: CAISPGGPTSTDTQYF. CDR3 coding DNA: TGTGCCATCTCCCCGGGAGGGCCTACTAGCACAGATACGCAGTATTTT.

On this clone: Other DNA sequences from this sample encode an identical CDR3 as well. The chain has TRBV5-1 and TRBJ1-1; the D gene is possibly TRBD1 (6 bases). The CDR3 loop spans 15 amino acids. Germline V lookup: CDR1 SGHRS, CDR2 YFSETQ. V lost 0 bases, J lost 2 bases, and 11 bases lay in between. The CDR3 DNA reads as TGCGCCAGCAGCTTGGGTGCGGGGGGCAACACTGAAGCTTTCTTT. Protein sequence: CASSLGAGGNTEAFF.

CDR3 residues: CASSFRAGAPDTQYF. CDR3 coding DNA: TGTGCCAGCAGCTTCCGGGCGGGGGCGCCAGATACGCAGTATTTT. The chain has TRBV9 and TRBJ2-3, with D tentatively TRBD2 (7 bases). The CDR3 totals 15 residues. Germline CDR1 is SGDLS and CDR2 is YYNGEE. V lost 4 bases, J lost 4 bases, and 16 bases lay in between.

The chain combines TRBV28 with TRBJ2-7, with D possibly being TRBD2 (7 bases). Trimming stripped 4 bases from V and 3 bases from J, with 19 bases between. This CDR3 has 16 residues. Germline lookup yields CDR1 MDHEN and CDR2 SYDVKM. The CDR3 nucleotides read TGTGCCAGCAGTTCCCAAGGGGGGGTCCGTTTCTACGAGCAGTACTTC. Protein sequence: CASSSQGGVRFYEQYF.

This clone was counted only a few times. The chain has TRBV6-6 and TRBJ2-3; D unclear. The ends were cut back, 2 bases at V and 3 bases at J, with 9 bases in the middle. The CDR3 contains 14 residues. The germline CDR1 and CDR2 sequences are MNHNY and SVGAGI (reference sequence). CDR3: CASSYPTLTDTQYF. CDR3 DNA: TGTGCCAGCAGTTACCCGACCTTGACAGATACGCAGTATTTT.

CDR3 amino acids: CSVPGLAGEDTDTQYF. The CDR3 DNA follows: TGCAGCGTACCGGGACTAGCGGGGGAGGACACAGATACGCAGTATTTT. The genes are TRBV29-1 and TRBJ2-3, with 14 positions matching TRBD2. V was pared by 6 bases and J by 2 bases, with 7 bases of the junction left unmatched. There are 16 residues in the CDR3. Per germline, CDR1 SQVTM and CDR2 ANQGSEA.

The chain uses TRBV2 and TRBJ1-5; D possibly corresponds to TRBD1 (5 bases). This CDR3 region has 13 residues. The germline CDR1 and CDR2 sequences are SNHLY and FYNNEI. V gave up 3 bases and J gave up 5 bases, with 8 bases separating them. CDR3 nucleotides: TGTGCCAGCAGTGACTGGGGCGATCAGCCCCAGCATTTT. Protein: CASSDWGDQPQHF. Looking up the rest from reference TRBV2 and TRBJ1-5 gives the full variable domain: EPEVTQTPSHQVTQMGQEVILRCVPISNHLYFYWYRQILGQKVEFLVSFYNNEISEKSEIFDDQFSVERPDGSNFTLKIRSTKLEDSAMYFCASSDWGDQPQHFGDGTRLSIL.

V and J are TRBV24-1 and TRBJ2-1; 9 nucleotides align to TRBD1. Losses at the gene ends were 3 bases for V and 5 bases for J; bases not matched to a gene: 4. Germline CDR1 and CDR2: KGHDR and SFDVKD. This CDR3 comprises 15 residues. The CDR3 is CATSDRQGGNNEQFF. In DNA, the CDR3 is TGTGCCACCAGTGATCGACAGGGGGGAAACAATGAGCAGTTCTTC.